The rows below give T cell receptor beta chains drawn from one sample of a study of STAT5B mutations in CD4+ large granular lymphocyte leukemia. The repertoire was sequenced with immunoSEQ multiplex PCR; TCRdb's copy has only in-frame clones and lacks some. The sample lists more than 30,000 clones, 85% to 90% occurring once. Sequencing input: CD4+ T cells from blood buffy coats. These receptors all come from a human donor in good health. The CDR3 runs from the conserved cysteine through the conserved F or W. The D gene is left open where the match is weak. Not every row has a clone size; where given, it reads once, few, many or a size class.

size	V	J	D	length	CDR3	DNA
-	TRBV15	TRBJ1-1	-	14	CATSREVTNTEAFF	TGTGCCACCAGCAGAGAGGTAACGAACACTGAAGCTTTCTTT
-	TRBV2	TRBJ1-3	-	12	CASRQEGNTIYF	TGTGCCAGTCGACAGGAGGGAAACACCATATATTTT
-	TRBV27	TRBJ2-7	TRBD2	16	CASSPKPGLAVHEQYF	TGTGCCAGCAGCCCCAAACCGGGACTAGCCGTCCACGAGCAGTACTTC
-	TRBV21-1	TRBJ1-5	-	17	CASPTLRVSMGNQPQHF	TGTGCCAGCCCTACCCTGCGAGTCTCCATGGGCAATCAGCCCCAGCATTTT
-	TRBV5-6	TRBJ2-2	-	16	CASSLGPTGNTGELFF	TGTGCCAGCAGCTTGGGACCCACGGGGAACACCGGGGAGCTGTTTTTT
once	TRBV18	TRBJ1-5	-	16	CASSPVEGLRDQPQHF	TGTGCCAGCTCACCAGTTGAGGGGTTAAGGGATCAGCCCCAGCATTTT
-	TRBV5-1	TRBJ1-2	-	14	CASSNPTSNYGYTF	TGCGCCAGCAGTAATCCAACGTCTAACTATGGCTACACCTTC
few	TRBV9	TRBJ1-2	-	13	CASSVAWEGSYTF	TGTGCCAGCAGCGTAGCTTGGGAGGGGTCCTACACCTTC
-	TRBV6-6	TRBJ1-1	-	13	CASQTDMNTEAFF	TGTGCCAGCCAGACGGATATGAACACTGAAGCTTTCTTT
-	TRBV2	TRBJ2-3	TRBD1	13	CAAGGYDTDTQYF	TGTGCCGCAGGGGGCTACGACACAGATACGCAGTATTTT
-	TRBV28	TRBJ2-7	TRBD1	15	CASSGWTGGSYEQYF	TGTGCCAGCAGTGGATGGACAGGGGGGTCCTACGAGCAGTACTTC
-	TRBV11-3	TRBJ2-2	-	12	CASSLLTGELFF	TGTGCCAGCAGCCTACTCACCGGGGAGCTGTTTTTT
-	TRBV19	TRBJ2-2	TRBD1	19	CASSIKRGRTGGNTGELFF	TGTGCCAGTAGTATAAAGAGGGGGAGGACAGGGGGCAACACCGGGGAGCTGTTTTTT
-	TRBV6-1	TRBJ2-3	-	14	CASSEAFQRDTQYF	TGTGCCAGCAGTGAAGCGTTCCAGCGAGATACGCAGTATTTT
-	TRBV5-1	TRBJ2-1	TRBD2	16	CASSPIAGFRDNEQFF	TGCGCCAGCAGCCCGATAGCGGGGTTTAGGGACAATGAGCAGTTCTTC
-	TRBV7-6	TRBJ2-1	TRBD2	20	CASSFFAPKRELSSYNEQFF	TGTGCCAGCAGCTTTTTTGCCCCAAAGCGGGAACTGAGCTCCTACAATGAGCAGTTCTTC
-	TRBV7-6	TRBJ2-5	TRBD1	16	CASSLGTGGALETQYF	TGTGCCAGCAGCTTAGGAACAGGGGGCGCATTAGAGACCCAGTACTTC
-	TRBV5-1	TRBJ2-3	-	14	CASSLGTTGDTQYF	TGCGCCAGCAGCCTAGGGACAACAGGAGATACGCAGTATTTT
-	TRBV15	TRBJ2-7	-	13	CATSRRGQSNPYF	TGTGCCACCAGCAGAAGAGGACAGTCGAACCCGTACTTC
-	TRBV10-2	TRBJ2-3	-	14	CASSLTRSTDTQYF	TGCGCCAGCAGTCTGACTCGAAGCACAGATACGCAGTATTTT
-	TRBV7-9	TRBJ2-3	-	14	CASSLGGIPDTQYF	TGTGCCAGCAGCTTAGGGGGGATCCCAGATACGCAGTATTTT
-	TRBV27	TRBJ2-3	-	14	CASTAGRAADTQYF	TGTGCCAGCACTGCGGGACGGGCGGCAGATACGCAGTATTTT
-	TRBV15	TRBJ2-1	TRBD1	17	CATSIYRGLPPYNEQFF	TGTGCCACCAGCATATACAGGGGGCTCCCCCCTTACAATGAGCAGTTCTTC
-	TRBV11-3	TRBJ2-1	-	14	CASSLDGTGEGQFF	TGTGCCAGCAGCTTAGATGGAACGGGAGAGGGGCAGTTCTTC
-	TRBV5-6	TRBJ2-5	-	13	CASSLGYQETQYF	TGTGCCAGCAGCTTGGGATACCAAGAGACCCAGTACTTC
-	TRBV28	TRBJ2-7	TRBD2	14	CASRSGASSYEQYF	TGTGCCAGCAGGAGCGGGGCGAGCTCCTACGAGCAGTACTTC
-	TRBV11-2	TRBJ1-1	-	14	CASSPGPTNTEAFF	TGTGCCAGCAGCCCTGGACCGACGAACACTGAAGCTTTCTTT
-	TRBV6-6	TRBJ1-5	-	14	CASSRGWGNQPQHF	TGTGCCAGCAGTCGGGGATGGGGCAATCAGCCCCAGCATTTT
-	TRBV14	TRBJ1-1	-	15	CASSQAAGANTEAFF	TGTGCCAGCAGCCAAGCGGCAGGGGCGAACACTGAAGCTTTCTTT
-	TRBV19	TRBJ1-3	-	17	CASSITAATDSGNTIYF	TGTGCCAGTAGTATCACCGCTGCTACCGACTCTGGAAACACCATATATTTT
-	TRBV10-1	TRBJ2-3	TRBD2	14	CASSEAGGSDTQYF	TGCGCCAGCAGTGAGGCGGGAGGGAGTGATACGCAGTATTTT
-	TRBV2	TRBJ2-3	TRBD2	16	CASPGTSLNETDTQYF	TGTGCCAGCCCCGGGACTAGCTTGAATGAGACAGATACGCAGTATTTT
-	TRBV6-1	TRBJ2-1	-	15	CASRVPGLIYNEQFF	TGTGCCAGCAGGGTACCGGGACTTATCTACAATGAGCAGTTCTTC
-	TRBV27	TRBJ2-1	-	15	CASSLGWEDNNEQFF	TGTGCCAGCAGTTTGGGGTGGGAGGATAACAATGAGCAGTTCTTC
-	TRBV15	TRBJ1-5	-	18	CATSREAPTTYSNQPQHF	TGTGCCACCAGCAGAGAGGCACCGACCACGTATAGCAATCAGCCCCAGCATTTT
-	TRBV28	TRBJ1-3	-	15	CASSYGGGSGNTIYF	TGTGCCAGCAGTTACGGAGGAGGCTCTGGAAACACCATATATTTT
-	TRBV5-1	TRBJ1-1	TRBD1	14	CASTLDRGGTEAFF	TGCGCCAGCACCCTGGACAGGGGAGGGACTGAAGCTTTCTTT
-	TRBV29-1	TRBJ2-7	TRBD1	14	CSVQVTGGSYEQYF	TGCAGCGTCCAAGTGACAGGGGGCTCCTACGAGCAGTACTTC
-	TRBV28	TRBJ2-3	-	14	CASSSRDNTDTQYF	TGTGCCAGCAGTTCCCGGGACAACACAGATACGCAGTATTTT
-	TRBV21-1	TRBJ2-5	-	19	CASSKGKDRGSVDQETQYF	TGTGCCAGCAGCAAGGGAAAGGACAGGGGTTCCGTGGACCAAGAGACCCAGTACTTC
once	TRBV30	TRBJ2-3	-	15	CAWSPSPLDGDTQYF	TGTGCCTGGAGTCCCTCCCCCCTAGATGGAGATACGCAGTATTTT
-	TRBV19	TRBJ1-2	-	13	CASSLRDIGGYTF	TGTGCCAGTAGTCTCCGGGACATTGGGGGCTACACCTTC